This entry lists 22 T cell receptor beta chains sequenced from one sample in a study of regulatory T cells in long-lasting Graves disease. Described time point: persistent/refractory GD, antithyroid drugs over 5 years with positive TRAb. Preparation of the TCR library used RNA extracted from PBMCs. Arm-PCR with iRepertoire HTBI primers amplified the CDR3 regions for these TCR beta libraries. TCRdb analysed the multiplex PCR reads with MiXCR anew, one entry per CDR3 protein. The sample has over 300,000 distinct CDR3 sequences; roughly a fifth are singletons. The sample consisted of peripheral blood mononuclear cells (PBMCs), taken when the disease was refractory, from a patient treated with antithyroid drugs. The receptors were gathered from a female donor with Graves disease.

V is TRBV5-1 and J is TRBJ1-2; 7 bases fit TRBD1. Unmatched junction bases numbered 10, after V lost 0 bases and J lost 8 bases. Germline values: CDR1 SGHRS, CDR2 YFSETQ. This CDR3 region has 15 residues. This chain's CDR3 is CASSLGLSGGGGYTF. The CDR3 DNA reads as TGCGCCAGCAGCTTGGGACTGTCAGGGGGAGGCGGCTACACCTTC.

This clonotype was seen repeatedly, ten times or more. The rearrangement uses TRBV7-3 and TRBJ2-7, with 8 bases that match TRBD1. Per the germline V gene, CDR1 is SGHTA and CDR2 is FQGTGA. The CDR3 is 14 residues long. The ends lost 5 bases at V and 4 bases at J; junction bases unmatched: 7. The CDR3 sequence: CASSRTGSGYEQYF. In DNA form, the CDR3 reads TGTGCCAGCAGCCGGACAGGGAGCGGTTACGAGCAGTACTTC.

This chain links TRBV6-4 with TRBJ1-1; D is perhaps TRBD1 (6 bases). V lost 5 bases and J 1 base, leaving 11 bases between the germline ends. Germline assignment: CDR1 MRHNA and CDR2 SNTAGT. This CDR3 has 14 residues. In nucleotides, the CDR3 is TGTGCCAGCAGTTACAGGGCGGCGAACACTGAAGCTTTCTTT. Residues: CASSYRAANTEAFF.

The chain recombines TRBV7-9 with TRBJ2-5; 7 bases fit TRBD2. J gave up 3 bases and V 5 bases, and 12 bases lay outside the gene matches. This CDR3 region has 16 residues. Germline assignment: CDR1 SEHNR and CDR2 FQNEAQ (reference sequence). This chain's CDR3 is CASSPRSGMREETQYF. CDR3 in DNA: TGTGCCAGCAGCCCACGGAGCGGGATGAGGGAAGAGACCCAGTACTTC.

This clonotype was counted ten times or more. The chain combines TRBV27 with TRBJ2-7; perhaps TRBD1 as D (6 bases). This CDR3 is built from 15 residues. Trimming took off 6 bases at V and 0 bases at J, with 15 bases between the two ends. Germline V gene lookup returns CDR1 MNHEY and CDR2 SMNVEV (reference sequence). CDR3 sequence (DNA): TGTGCCAGCAGACCAACAGGGACGCGCTCCTACGAGCAGTACTTC. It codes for CASRPTGTRSYEQYF.

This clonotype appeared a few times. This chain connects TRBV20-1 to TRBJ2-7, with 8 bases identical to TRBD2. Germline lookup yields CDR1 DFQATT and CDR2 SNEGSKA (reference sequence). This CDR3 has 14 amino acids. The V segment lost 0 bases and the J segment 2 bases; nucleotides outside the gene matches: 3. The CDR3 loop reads CSAREAGGPYEQYF. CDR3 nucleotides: TGCAGTGCTAGAGAGGCGGGGGGCCCCTACGAGCAGTACTTC.

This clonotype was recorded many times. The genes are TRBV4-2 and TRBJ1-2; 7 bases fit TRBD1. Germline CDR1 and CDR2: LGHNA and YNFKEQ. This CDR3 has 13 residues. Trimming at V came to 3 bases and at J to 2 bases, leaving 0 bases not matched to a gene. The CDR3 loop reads CASSQDRNYGYTF. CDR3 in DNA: TGTGCCAGCAGCCAGGACAGGAACTATGGCTACACCTTC.

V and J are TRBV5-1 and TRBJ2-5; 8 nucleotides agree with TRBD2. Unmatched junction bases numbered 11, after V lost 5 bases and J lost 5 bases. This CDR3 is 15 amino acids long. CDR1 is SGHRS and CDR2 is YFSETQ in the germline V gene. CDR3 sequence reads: CASRELAVRGETQYF. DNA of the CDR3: TGCGCCAGCAGGGAACTAGCGGTGAGAGGGGAGACCCAGTACTTC.

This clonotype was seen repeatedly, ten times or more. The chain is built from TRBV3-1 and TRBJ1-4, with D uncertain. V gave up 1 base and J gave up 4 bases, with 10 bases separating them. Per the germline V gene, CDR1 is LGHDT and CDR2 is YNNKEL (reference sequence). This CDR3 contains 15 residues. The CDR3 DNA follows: TGTGCCAGCAGCCAAGCGGTTTGGAGTAATGAAAAACTGTTTTTT. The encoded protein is CASSQAVWSNEKLFF.

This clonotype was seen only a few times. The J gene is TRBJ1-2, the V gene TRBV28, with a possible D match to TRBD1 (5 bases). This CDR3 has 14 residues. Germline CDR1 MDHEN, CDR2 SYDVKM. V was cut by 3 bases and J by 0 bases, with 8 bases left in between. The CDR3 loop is CASSLTAANYGYTF. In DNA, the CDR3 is TGTGCCAGCAGTTTGACAGCCGCTAACTATGGCTACACCTTC.

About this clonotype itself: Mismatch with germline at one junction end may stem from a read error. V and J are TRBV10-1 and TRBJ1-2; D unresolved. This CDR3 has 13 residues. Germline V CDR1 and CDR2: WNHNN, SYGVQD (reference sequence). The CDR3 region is CASSYLLNYGYTF. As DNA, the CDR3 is TGTGCCAGCAGTTACCTACTTAACTATGGCTACACCTTC.

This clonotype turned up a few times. The CDR3 here is CASMGTLEQETQYF. The CDR3 DNA sequence: TGTGCCAGTATGGGGACACTAGAGCAAGAGACCCAGTACTTC. The chain combines TRBV19 with TRBJ2-5, with D perhaps matching TRBD1 (6 bases). V gave up 7 bases and J gave up 2 bases, with 14 bases separating them. CDR3 length: 14 residues. CDR1 and CDR2 from the germline V gene are LNHDA and SQIVND (reference sequence).

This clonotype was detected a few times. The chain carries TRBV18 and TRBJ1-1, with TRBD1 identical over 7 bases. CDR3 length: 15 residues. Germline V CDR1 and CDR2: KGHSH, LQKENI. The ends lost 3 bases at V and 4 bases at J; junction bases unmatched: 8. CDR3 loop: CASSPPTGLGTEAFF. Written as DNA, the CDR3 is TGTGCCAGCTCACCGCCGACAGGGCTCGGCACTGAAGCTTTCTTT.

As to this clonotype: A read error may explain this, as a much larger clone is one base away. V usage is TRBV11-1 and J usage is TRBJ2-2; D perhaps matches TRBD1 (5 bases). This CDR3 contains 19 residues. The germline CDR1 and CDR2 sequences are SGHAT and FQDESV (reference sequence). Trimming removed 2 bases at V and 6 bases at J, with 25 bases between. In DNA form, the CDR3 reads TGTGCCAGCAGCTTATATAATCCTTCAATGACAGCCGGCGCCGGGGAGCTGTTTTTT. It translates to CASSLYNPSMTAGAGELFF.

CDR3 sequence (DNA): TGCGCCAGCAGCTTGCAAGGTTCGGCTCAAGAGACCCAGTACTTC. Translated, it gives CASSLQGSAQETQYF. This rearrangement joins TRBV5-1 to TRBJ2-5; D remains ambiguous. The CDR3 consists of 15 residues. The germline V gene encodes CDR1 SGHRS and CDR2 YFSETQ. V lost 1 base to trimming and J lost 2 bases, with 12 bases between them.

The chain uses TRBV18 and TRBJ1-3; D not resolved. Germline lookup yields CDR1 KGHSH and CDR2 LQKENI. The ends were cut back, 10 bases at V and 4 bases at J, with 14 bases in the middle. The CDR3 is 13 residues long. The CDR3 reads CATLAVFGNTIYF. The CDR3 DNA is TGTGCCACCCTAGCGGTTTTCGGAAACACCATATATTTT. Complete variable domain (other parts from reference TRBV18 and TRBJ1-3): NAGVMQNPRHLVRRRGQEARLRCSPMKGHSHVYWYRQLPEEGLKFMVYLQKENIIDESGMPKERFSAEFPKEGPSILRIQQVVRGDSAAYFCATLAVFGNTIYFGEGSWLTVV.

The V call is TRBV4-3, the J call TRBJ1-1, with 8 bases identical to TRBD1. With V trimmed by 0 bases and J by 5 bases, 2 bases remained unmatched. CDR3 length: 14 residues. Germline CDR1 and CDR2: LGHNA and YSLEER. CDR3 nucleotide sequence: TGCGCCAGCAGCCAAGACGACAGGGGAACTGAAGCTTTCTTT. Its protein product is CASSQDDRGTEAFF.

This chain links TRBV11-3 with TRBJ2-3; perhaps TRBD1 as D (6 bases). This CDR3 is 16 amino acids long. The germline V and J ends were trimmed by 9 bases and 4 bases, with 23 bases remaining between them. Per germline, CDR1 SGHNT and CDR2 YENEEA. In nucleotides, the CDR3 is TGTGCCAGTACCCTCAGTCACCCACCAGGGGCAGATACGCAGTATTTT. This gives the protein CASTLSHPPGADTQYF.

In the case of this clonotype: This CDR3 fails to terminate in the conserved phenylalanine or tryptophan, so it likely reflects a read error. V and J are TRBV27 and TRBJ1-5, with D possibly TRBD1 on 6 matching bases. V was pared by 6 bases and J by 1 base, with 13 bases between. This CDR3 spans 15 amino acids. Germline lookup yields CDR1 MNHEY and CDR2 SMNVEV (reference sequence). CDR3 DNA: TGTGCCAGCAGCAGAGGGAGGGGGAGCAATCAGCCCCAGCATCTT. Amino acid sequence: CASSRGRGSNQPQHL.

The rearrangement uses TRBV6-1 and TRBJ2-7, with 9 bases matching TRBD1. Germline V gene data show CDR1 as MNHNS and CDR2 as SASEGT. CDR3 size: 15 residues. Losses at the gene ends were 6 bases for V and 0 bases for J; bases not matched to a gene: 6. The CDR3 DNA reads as TGTGCCAGCAGACTCAAGGACAGGGGCTCCTACGAGCAGTACTTC. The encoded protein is CASRLKDRGSYEQYF.

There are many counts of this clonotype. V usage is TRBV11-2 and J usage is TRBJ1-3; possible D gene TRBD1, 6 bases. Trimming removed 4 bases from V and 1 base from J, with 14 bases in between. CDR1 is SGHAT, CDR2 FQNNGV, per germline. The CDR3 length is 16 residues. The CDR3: CASSYGTPHSGNTIYF. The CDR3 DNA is TGTGCCAGCAGCTATGGGACACCTCATTCTGGAAACACCATATATTTT.

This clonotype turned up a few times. The CDR3 is CASSPGLTNTGELFF. The DNA of the CDR3 is TGCGCCAGCAGCCCGGGACTAACGAACACCGGGGAGCTGTTTTTT. V is TRBV4-1 and J is TRBJ2-2; 7 nucleotides align to TRBD2. V trimming: 4 bases; J trimming: 0 bases; junction bases outside the gene matches: 2. Germline V CDR1 and CDR2: MGHRA, YSYEKL. This CDR3 spans 15 amino acids.